The 10 T cell receptor beta chains in this list originate from one sample, sequenced in a study of metastatic and nonmetastatic thyroid tumors. The entire patient cohort was treatment-naive prior to thyroid surgery. TCRdb redid the clone calls on the PCR reads using MiXCR. Among some 21,000 clones listed, 9% to 15% were seen once. Input material: blood. These receptor sequences come from a male donor with papillary thyroid cancer or a benign thyroid nodule (not recorded which). Some clones in this sample may be carry-over from other donors' samples.

This clone rates as medium-sized. J is TRBJ2-1 and V is TRBV15, with D possibly TRBD1 on 5 matching bases. CDR3 length: 12 residues. Germline lookup yields CDR1 LNHNV and CDR2 YYDKDF (reference sequence). Trimming shortened V by 5 bases and J by 6 bases, and 8 bases separated the two germline ends. CDR3 coding DNA: TGTGCCACCAGCGAGCAGGGCAATGAGCAGTTCTTC. Translated: CATSEQGNEQFF.

In this sample, this clone turned up many times. J is TRBJ2-7 and V is TRBV28, with 11 bases fitting TRBD2. Looked up from germline, CDR1 is MDHEN and CDR2 is SYDVKM. The CDR3 runs to 14 residues. The V and J ends lost 8 bases and 7 bases, in that order; junction bases with no gene match: 10. CDR3 in DNA: TGTGCCAGCCGACCACTAGCGGGAGAGGAAGAGCAGTACTTC. Translating gives CASRPLAGEEEQYF. The whole variable domain, filled in from reference TRBV28 and TRBJ2-7, reads DVKVTQSSRYLVKRTGEKVFLECVQDMDHENMFWYRQDPGLGLRLIYFSYDVKMKEKGDIPEGYSVSREKKERFSLILESASTNQTSMYLCASRPLAGEEEQYFGPGTRLTVT.

This clone is categorized as medium-sized. J is TRBJ2-2 and V is TRBV6-1, with D uncertain. V was pared by 8 bases and J by 2 bases, with 15 bases between. Germline V gene data show CDR1 as MNHNS and CDR2 as SASEGT. This CDR3 is built from 15 residues. In DNA, the CDR3 is TGTGCCAGCGGAATCTCTCTTTACAACACCGGGGAGCTGTTTTTT. This encodes CASGISLYNTGELFF.

This clone has a count of ten or more. V gene TRBV19 combines with J gene TRBJ2-4; 7 positions agree with TRBD2. The ends lost 5 bases at V and 5 bases at J; junction bases unmatched: 3. Germline CDR1 reads LNHDA; CDR2 reads SQIVND (reference sequence). This CDR3 contains 13 residues. The CDR3 bases are TGTGCCAGTAGTTCCCGGGAGGAAAACATTCAGTACTTC. Translating it yields CASSSREENIQYF.

This clone occurred many times. This chain links TRBV7-8 with TRBJ2-3, with TRBD1 identical over 8 bases. Germline V gene data show CDR1 as SGHVS and CDR2 as FQNEAQ. The CDR3 spans 15 residues. J lost 0 bases, V lost 5 bases, and 4 bases had no gene match. The CDR3 region is CASSRTGFSTDTQYF. As DNA, the CDR3 is TGTGCCAGCAGCCGGACAGGGTTTAGCACAGATACGCAGTATTTT.

The table lists this clone with many counts. This chain links TRBV5-1 with TRBJ1-6, with D possibly TRBD1 on 5 matching bases. The V gene's germline CDR1 is SGHRS and CDR2 YFSETQ. Trimming removed 1 base from V and 9 bases from J, with 14 bases in between. The length of the CDR3 is 15 residues. The DNA of the CDR3 is TGCGCCAGCAGCTTGACGTCTGGGGGAAGTTCACCCCTCCACTTT. This sequence encodes CASSLTSGGSSPLHF.

The sample holds a few counts of this clone. The chain joins TRBV6-2 or TRBV6-3 to TRBJ1-2, with unresolved D. CDR1 and CDR2 (germline): MNHEY, SVGEGT. Deletions cut 2 bases from V and 7 bases from J, with 8 bases between. This CDR3 is 12 amino acids long. CDR3 DNA: TGTGCCAGCAGTTACGAGGGAAGTGGCTACACCTTC. It is translated as CASSYEGSGYTF.

This clone is judged medium-sized. The chain is built from TRBV20-1 and TRBJ2-7; D not certain. The V end lost 3 bases, the J end lost 2 bases, and 17 bases lay between the germline ends. The CDR3 length is 15 residues. Germline lookup yields CDR1 DFQATT and CDR2 SNEGSKA (reference sequence). This chain's CDR3 is CSASLMARSTYEQYF. In DNA form, the CDR3 reads TGCAGTGCTAGTTTGATGGCCAGGAGTACCTACGAGCAGTACTTC.

The chain couples TRBV7-9 to TRBJ2-1; tentative D call: TRBD2 (6 bases). CDR1 and CDR2 (germline): SEHNR, FQNEAQ (reference sequence). This CDR3 contains 14 residues. Between the trimmed V and J ends, which lost 6 bases and 4 bases, there was a span of 13 bases. CDR3 amino acids: CASSSGHKYNEQFF. The CDR3 coding sequence is TGTGCCAGCAGTAGCGGACATAAATACAATGAGCAGTTCTTC.

This clone appeared many times. This chain links TRBV18 with TRBJ2-1; 9 nucleotides match TRBD2. CDR3 length equals 18 residues. Germline lookup yields CDR1 KGHSH and CDR2 LQKENI. Trimming took 0 bases from V and 0 from J; bases not matched to a gene: 6. CDR3 sequence reads: CASSPPGTSLNSYNEQFF. The CDR3 DNA is TGTGCCAGCTCACCACCTGGGACTAGCCTCAACTCCTACAATGAGCAGTTCTTC.